This record concerns one T cell receptor beta chain sequence. Its binding antigen is unknown. Nothing much larger sits one base from this clone, and base qualities are not available. The TCR beta CDR3 regions were amplified from RNA transcripts. For the first round of RT-PCR on the TCR CDR3, the HTBI primer set was used together with the Qiagen OneStep RT-PCR kit. The libraries were constructed in a second round of multiplex PCR and then size-selected and purified. Sequencing of the libraries was done on an Illumina HiSeq2000 using paired-end 100 bp reads. Turning to the authors' computational methods: SOAPnuke was used to process the raw data, with reads discarded if the reads contained adapters or uncalled bases, had a mean Phred below 15, or lacked an exact constant-primer or identifier match. High-quality paired reads were merged using COPE v1.2.5, and each unique nucleotide sequence was defined as a clonotype. MiTCR v1.1 was used to align clonotypes to the IMGT TRBV, TRBD and TRBJ reference segments. The analysis was restricted to V-J combinations with a frequency above 0.0001, which together covered 99.2% of the repertoires. A TCS score was defined as the ratio of F50 (clonal expansion) to E x V (chaos), with BLOSUM62-based TCRdist applied between CDR3 peptides within each V-J. Welch's t-statistics and random forest reduced 500 to 550 V-J features to roughly 13, which were used in a naive Bayes classifier (R e1071). The similarity between thyroid and blood repertoires was quantified using the Morisita-Horn index. In TCRdb, the public reads were trimmed at Q25 with fastp and aligned with MiXCR, with productive beta chains retained. Merged by CDR3 protein, the rows form single entries marked with the most common genes and DNA. TCRdb assigned the V and J calls; the authors' analysis was not used. This sample lists around 610,000 distinct CDR3 sequences; around 15% were detected once. Of the sample, approximately 4.3% falls within the top ten clones.

The data were obtained in a study of T cells in Graves' hyperthyroidism and ophthalmopathy (dated by TCRdb to about 2019). Concerning the study at large: Peripheral blood samples were taken at the time of initial diagnosis, prior to any treatment. The study also compared thyroid tissue and blood T-cell repertoires from over 5 Graves' hyperthyroidism patients. TCR V-J signatures able to tell the groups apart were searched for in a discovery cohort of 90 to 100 patients, of whom roughly 42 had Graves' ophthalmopathy and 57 had stable Graves' hyperthyroidism. The roughly 100 discovery patients were divided at random into training and test sets in a 7:3 ratio. After sampling, hyperthyroidism patients received methimazole starting at 30 mg daily, and ophthalmopathy patients received high-dose intravenous methylprednisolone. According to the paper, TCR Vbeta CDR3 sequencing was carried out on about 140 peripheral blood samples, which came from more than 40 ophthalmopathy, fewer than 80 hyperthyroidism and about 17 progressor patients. Prospective prediction of ophthalmopathy was tested in an independent validation cohort consisting of under 20 hyperthyroidism patients and approximately 16 patients who later progressed to ophthalmopathy.

Ophthalmopathy patients had moderately to severely active disease, with a Clinical Activity Score of 3 or more, a NOSPECS grade of 4 or more, and a disease duration of less than 3 months. Any patient with an uncontrolled infection, another autoimmune disease, pregnancy or lactation was excluded. Clinical symptoms, serum thyroxine and TRAb, thyroid ultrasound, and orbital computed tomography formed the basis for the diagnoses. PBMCs were isolated from about 10 ml of fresh peripheral blood by Ficoll-Paque density gradient centrifugation. Total RNA was extracted with Trizol reagent, and quality was checked on an Agilent 2100 Bioanalyzer. Findings and caveats that apply to the study as a whole: In validation, progression to ophthalmopathy was predicted by the model with 70% to 71% sensitivity and 72% to 85% specificity, a median of 6.5 months before onset. Ophthalmopathy was separated from stable hyperthyroidism by a 13 V-J signature model, with just over 85% sensitivity and 81% to 82% specificity obtained in cross-validation and 80%/75% obtained in testing. No statistical method was used to fix the sample size in advance, and group allocation was not hidden from the investigators. Most expanded thyroid clonotypes (frequency above 0.001) were also found in blood, which suggests that blood repertoires may mirror thyroid immune responses.

This TCR derives from a woman between 40 and 55 years old with Graves' ophthalmopathy. The sequenced sample consisted of blood.

The DNA reads TGTGCCAGCAGTGAGCAGGGAGGGGGCGAGCAGTACTTC. Protein translation: CASSEQGGGEQYF. The chain is encoded by TRBV6-1 joined to TRBJ2-7, with TRBD2 tentatively as D gene (7 bases match). The CDR3 holds 13 amino acids from the cysteine to the phenylalanine. The read is trimmed to its CDR3 DNA, 39 bases read in frame from base 1. From a lookup of the germline V gene, CDR1 and CDR2 are MNHNS and SASEGT. V loses 3 bases, J loses 6 bases, and the germline ends lie 12 bases apart.